These 3 T cell receptor beta chains share one sample of origin, sequenced in a study of early T cells in non-severe SARS-CoV-2 infection. Each CDR3 protein gets one entry after TCRdb re-called the 5' RACE reads with MiXCR. The sample has approximately 50,000 distinct CDR3 sequences, 8% to 10% seen once. Specimen: whole blood. The receptor source for this set is an adult who was a healthcare worker with PCR-confirmed SARS-CoV-2 infection or an uninfected control (not recorded which).

This clonotype has a count of ten or more. The CDR3 loop reads CASSDVYNEQFF. Here the CDR3 DNA reads TGTGCCAGCAGTGACGTCTACAATGAGCAGTTCTTC. This chain joins TRBV2 and TRBJ2-1; unclear D gene. CDR3 length: 12 amino acids. Between the trimmed V and J ends, which lost 3 bases and 3 bases, there was a span of 3 bases. Germline assignment: CDR1 SNHLY and CDR2 FYNNEI.

This clonotype came up many times. This chain connects TRBV4-2 to TRBJ2-5; no clear D. This CDR3 is built from 12 residues. Germline V gene data show CDR1 as LGHNA and CDR2 as YNFKEQ. The ends were cut back, 3 bases at V and 3 bases at J, with 5 bases in the middle. CDR3 nucleotide sequence: TGTGCCAGCAGCCAGCAGGAAGAGACCCAGTACTTC. Its translation is CASSQQEETQYF.

The gene calls are TRBV27 and TRBJ1-2; 10 nucleotides match TRBD1. The CDR3 runs to 15 residues. Germline V CDR1 and CDR2: MNHEY, SMNVEV (reference sequence). Unmatched junction bases numbered 10, after V lost 8 bases and J lost 4 bases. The CDR3 loop reads CASLRDRGGSYGYTF. The CDR3 nucleotides are TGTGCCAGCCTCCGGGACAGGGGTGGTAGCTATGGCTACACCTTC.